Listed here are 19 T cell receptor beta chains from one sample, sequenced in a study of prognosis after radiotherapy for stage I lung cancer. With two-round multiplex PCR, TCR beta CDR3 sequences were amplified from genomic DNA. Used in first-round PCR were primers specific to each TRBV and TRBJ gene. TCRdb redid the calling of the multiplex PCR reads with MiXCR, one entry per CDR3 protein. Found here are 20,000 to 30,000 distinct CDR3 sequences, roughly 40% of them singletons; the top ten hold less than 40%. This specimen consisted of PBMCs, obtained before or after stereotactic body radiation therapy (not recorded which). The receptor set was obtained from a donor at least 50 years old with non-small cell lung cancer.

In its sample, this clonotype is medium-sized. The CDR3 DNA follows: TGTGCCAGCAGTTTATTGGGGACAGGGGGCGCGTTCGGTGGCTACACCTTC. Translation: CASSLLGTGGAFGGYTF. V is TRBV27 and J is TRBJ1-2; 12 nucleotides line up with TRBD1. Germline V CDR1 and CDR2: MNHEY, SMNVEV (reference sequence). V was pared by 1 base and J by 7 bases, with 10 bases of the junction left unmatched. The CDR3 covers 17 residues.

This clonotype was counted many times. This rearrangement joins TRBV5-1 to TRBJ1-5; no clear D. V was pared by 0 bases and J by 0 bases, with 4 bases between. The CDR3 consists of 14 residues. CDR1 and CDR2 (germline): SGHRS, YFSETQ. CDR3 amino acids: CASSLVPSNQPQHF. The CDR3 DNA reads TGCGCCAGCAGCTTGGTTCCTAGCAATCAGCCCCAGCATTTT.

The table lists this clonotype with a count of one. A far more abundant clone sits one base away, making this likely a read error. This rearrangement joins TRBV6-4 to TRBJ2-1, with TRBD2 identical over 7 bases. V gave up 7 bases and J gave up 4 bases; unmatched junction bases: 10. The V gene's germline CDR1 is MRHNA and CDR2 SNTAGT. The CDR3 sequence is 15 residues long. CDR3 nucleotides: TGTGCCAGCATAGACCTAGCGGAGGTTTACAATGAGCAGTTCTTC. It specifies CASIDLAEVYNEQFF.

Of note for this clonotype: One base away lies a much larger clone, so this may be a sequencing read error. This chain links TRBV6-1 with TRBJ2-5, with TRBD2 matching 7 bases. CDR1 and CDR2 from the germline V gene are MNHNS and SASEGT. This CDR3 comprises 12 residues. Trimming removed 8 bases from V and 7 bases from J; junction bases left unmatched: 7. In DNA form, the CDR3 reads TGTGCCAGCCAGACTAGCCACGGGACCCAGTACTTC. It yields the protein CASQTSHGTQYF.

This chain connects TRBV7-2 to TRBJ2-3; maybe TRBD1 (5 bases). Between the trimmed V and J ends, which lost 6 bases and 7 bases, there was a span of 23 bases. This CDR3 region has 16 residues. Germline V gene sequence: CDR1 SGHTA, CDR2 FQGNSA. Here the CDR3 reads CASSGSEREWTYTQYF. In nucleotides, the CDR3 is TGTGCCAGCAGTGGTTCCGAGCGTGAATGGACATATACGCAGTATTTT.

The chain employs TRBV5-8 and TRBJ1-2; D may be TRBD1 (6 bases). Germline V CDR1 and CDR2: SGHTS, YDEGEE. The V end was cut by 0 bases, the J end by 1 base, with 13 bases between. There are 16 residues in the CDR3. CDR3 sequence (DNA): TGTGCCAGCAGCTTGGAGGGGGACGGACGTAACTATGGCTACACCTTC. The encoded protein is CASSLEGDGRNYGYTF.

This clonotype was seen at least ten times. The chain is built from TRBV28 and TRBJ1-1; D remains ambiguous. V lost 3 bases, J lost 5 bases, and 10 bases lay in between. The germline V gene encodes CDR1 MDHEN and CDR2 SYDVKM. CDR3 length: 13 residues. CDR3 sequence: CASSLHVGTEAFF. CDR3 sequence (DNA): TGTGCCAGCAGTTTGCATGTGGGAACTGAAGCTTTCTTT.

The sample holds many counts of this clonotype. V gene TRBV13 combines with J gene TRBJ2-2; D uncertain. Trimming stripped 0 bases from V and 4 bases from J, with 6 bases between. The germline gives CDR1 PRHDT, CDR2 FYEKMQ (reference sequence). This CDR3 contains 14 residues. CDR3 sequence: CASSLGTSTGELFF. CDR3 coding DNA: TGTGCCAGCAGCTTAGGGACTTCCACCGGGGAGCTGTTTTTT.

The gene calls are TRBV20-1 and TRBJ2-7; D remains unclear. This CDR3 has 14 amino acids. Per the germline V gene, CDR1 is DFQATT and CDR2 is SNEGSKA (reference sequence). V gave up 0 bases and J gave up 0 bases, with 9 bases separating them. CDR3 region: CSARDLGSSYEQYF. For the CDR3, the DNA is TGCAGTGCTAGAGATTTGGGCAGCTCCTACGAGCAGTACTTC.

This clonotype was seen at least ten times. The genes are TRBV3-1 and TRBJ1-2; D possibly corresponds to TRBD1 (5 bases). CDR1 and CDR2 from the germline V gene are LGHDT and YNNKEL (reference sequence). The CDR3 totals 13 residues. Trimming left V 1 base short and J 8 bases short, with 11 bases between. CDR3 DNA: TGTGCCAGCAGCCAAGGGCAGGGTGGGGGCTACACCTTC. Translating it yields CASSQGQGGGYTF.

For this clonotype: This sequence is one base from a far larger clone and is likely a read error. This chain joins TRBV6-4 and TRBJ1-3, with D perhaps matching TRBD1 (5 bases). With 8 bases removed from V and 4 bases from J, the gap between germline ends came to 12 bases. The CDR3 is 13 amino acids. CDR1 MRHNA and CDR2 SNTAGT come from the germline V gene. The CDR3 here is CASSGGAGNTIYF. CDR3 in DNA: TGTGCCAGCTCGGGGGGAGCGGGAAACACCATATATTTT.

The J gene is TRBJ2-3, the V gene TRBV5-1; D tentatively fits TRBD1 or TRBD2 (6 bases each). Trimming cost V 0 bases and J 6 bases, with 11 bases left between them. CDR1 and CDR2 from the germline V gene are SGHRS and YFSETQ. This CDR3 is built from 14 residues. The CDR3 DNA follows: TGCGCCAGCAGCTTGGAGGGGGGCCCCGATACGCAGTATTTT. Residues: CASSLEGGPDTQYF.

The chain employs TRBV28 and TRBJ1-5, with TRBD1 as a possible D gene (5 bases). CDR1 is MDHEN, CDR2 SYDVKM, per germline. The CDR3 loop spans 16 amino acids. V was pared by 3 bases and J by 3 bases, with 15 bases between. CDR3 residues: CASSFRLGQDNQPQHF. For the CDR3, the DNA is TGTGCCAGCAGTTTTAGGTTGGGGCAGGACAATCAGCCCCAGCATTTT.

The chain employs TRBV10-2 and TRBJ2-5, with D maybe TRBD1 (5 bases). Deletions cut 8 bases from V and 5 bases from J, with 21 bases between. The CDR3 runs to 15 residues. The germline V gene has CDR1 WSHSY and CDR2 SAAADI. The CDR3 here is CASGSQQVLYETQYF. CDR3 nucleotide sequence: TGCGCCAGCGGGTCCCAACAGGTCCTTTACGAGACCCAGTACTTC.

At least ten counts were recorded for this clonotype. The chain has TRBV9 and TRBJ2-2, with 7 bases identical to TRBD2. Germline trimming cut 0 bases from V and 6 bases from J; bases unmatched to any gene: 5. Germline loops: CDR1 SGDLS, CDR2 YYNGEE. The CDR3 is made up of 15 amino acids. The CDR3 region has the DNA TGTGCCAGCAGCGTAGCCGAGCGGGGCTCCGGGGAGCTGTTTTTT. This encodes CASSVAERGSGELFF.

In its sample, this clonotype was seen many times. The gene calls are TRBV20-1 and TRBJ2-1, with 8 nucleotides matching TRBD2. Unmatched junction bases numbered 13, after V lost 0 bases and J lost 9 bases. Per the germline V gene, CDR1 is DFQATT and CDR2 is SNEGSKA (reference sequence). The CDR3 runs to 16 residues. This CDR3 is CSARDFAGLGISEQFF. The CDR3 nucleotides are TGCAGTGCTAGAGATTTCGCGGGACTAGGGATCAGTGAGCAGTTCTTC.

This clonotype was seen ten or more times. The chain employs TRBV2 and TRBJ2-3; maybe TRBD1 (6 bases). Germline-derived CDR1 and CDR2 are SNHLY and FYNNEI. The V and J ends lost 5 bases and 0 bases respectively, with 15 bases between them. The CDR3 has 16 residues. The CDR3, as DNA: TGTGCCAGCAGTTCCACAGGGTCTCCTAGCACAGATACGCAGTATTTT. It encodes CASSSTGSPSTDTQYF.

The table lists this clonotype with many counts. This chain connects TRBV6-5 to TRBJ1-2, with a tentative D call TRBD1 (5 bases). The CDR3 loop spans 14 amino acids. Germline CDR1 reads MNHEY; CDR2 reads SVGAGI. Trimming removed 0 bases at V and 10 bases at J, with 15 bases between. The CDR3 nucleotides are TGTGCCAGCAGTTACTCGATAGGGGAGCAGGTCTACACCTTC. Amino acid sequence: CASSYSIGEQVYTF.

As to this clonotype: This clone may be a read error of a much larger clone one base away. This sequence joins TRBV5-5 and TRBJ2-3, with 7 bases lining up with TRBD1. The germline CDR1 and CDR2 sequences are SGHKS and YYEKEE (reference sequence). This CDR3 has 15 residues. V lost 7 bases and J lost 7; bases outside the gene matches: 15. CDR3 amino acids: CASGRGGFSTNTQYF. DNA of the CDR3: TGTGCCAGCGGTAGAGGGGGCTTTTCCACGAATACGCAGTATTTT.